This T cell receptor (beta chain) came from a study of blood T cell repertoires in COVID-19. Study details: COVID-19 samples collected from the United States, Italy and Spain covered acute and convalescent phases.

Assay used: immunoSEQ multiplex PCR; TCRdb lists only in-frame clones, some missing. The sample contains a few hundred thousand clones, roughly 89% of which appear only once. The receptor was derived from a man in his fifties or sixties who had recovered from COVID-19. Source material: peripheral blood.

The DNA of the CDR3 is TGTGCCAGCAGCGTACCACTGCGACAAGAGACCCAGTACTTC. As protein: CASSVPLRQETQYF. The chain combines TRBV11-2 with TRBJ2-5; D is undetermined. CDR1 is SGHAT, CDR2 FQNNGV, per germline. The CDR3 covers 14 residues. The germline V and J ends were trimmed by 5 bases and 2 bases, with 12 bases remaining between them.